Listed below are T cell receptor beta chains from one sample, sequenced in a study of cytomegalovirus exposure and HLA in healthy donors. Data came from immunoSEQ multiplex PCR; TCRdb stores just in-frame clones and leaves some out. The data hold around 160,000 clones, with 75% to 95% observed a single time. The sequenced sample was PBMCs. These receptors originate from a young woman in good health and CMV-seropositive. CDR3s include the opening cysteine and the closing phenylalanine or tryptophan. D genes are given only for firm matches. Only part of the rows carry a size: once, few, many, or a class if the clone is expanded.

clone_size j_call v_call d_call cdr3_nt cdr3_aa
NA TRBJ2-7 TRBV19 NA TGTGCCAGTAGTAACCCAGGGGAGAAGTCCTACGAGCAGTACTTC CASSNPGEKSYEQYF
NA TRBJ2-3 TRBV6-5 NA TGTGCCAGCAGTTACATCCGGGGGGCTGGCACAGATACGCAGTATTTT CASSYIRGAGTDTQYF
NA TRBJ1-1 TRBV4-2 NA TGTGCCAGCAGCCAAGGGGGGGAGAACACTGAAGCTTTCTTT CASSQGGENTEAFF
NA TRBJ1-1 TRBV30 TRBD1 TGTGCCTGGAGTGCCCGTCCTACAGGGGGAACTGAAGCTTTCTTT CAWSARPTGGTEAFF
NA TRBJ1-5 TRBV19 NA TGTGCCAGTAGTATTGTCGGTAGCAATCAGCCCCAGCATTTT CASSIVGSNQPQHF
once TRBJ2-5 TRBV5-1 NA TGCGCCAGCAGCAGAAACAGGTTAGAGACCCAGTACTTC CASSRNRLETQYF
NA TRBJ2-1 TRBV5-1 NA TGCGCCAGCAGCTTGGAAAGCGCCCACTCCTACAATGAGCAGTTCTTC CASSLESAHSYNEQFF
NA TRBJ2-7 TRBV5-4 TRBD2 TGTGCCAGCAGCTTGGGACTAGCGGGAAGTGGCGAGCAGTACTTC CASSLGLAGSGEQYF
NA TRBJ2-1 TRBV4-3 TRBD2 TGCGCCAGCAGCCAAGACTGGGAGGGGACCTACAATGAGCAGTTCTTC CASSQDWEGTYNEQFF
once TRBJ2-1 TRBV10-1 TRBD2 TGCGCCAGCAGTGAGGCTAGCGGGGTCTACAATGAGCAGTTCTTC CASSEASGVYNEQFF
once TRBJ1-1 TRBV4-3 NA TGCGCCAGCAGCCGTGGGCAGGGAGGCACTGAAGCTTTCTTT CASSRGQGGTEAFF
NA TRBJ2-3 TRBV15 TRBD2 TGTGCCACCAGCAGAGAACCATGCTGCCCCTTAGCGGGGTGGGGTAATACGCAGTATTTT CATSREPCCPLAGWGNTQYF
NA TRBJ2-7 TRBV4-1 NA TGCGCCAGCAGCCAATTCAGTATGGCAGGGGATAACCTCTACGAGCAGTACTTC CASSQFSMAGDNLYEQYF
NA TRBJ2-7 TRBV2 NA TGTGCCAGCGAAGACGGAGCCGGCGAGCAGTACTTC CASEDGAGEQYF
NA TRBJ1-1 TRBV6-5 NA TGTGCCAGCAAGGGGGGGAGCACTGAAGCTTTCTTT CASKGGSTEAFF
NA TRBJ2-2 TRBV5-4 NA TGTGCCAGCAGCTTGGACGGTCCTGAGAACACCGGGGAGCTGTTTTTT CASSLDGPENTGELFF
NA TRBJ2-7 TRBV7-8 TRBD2 TGTGCCAGCAGCTTAGTTCGAGCGGGAAGCTCCTACGAGCAGTACTTC CASSLVRAGSSYEQYF
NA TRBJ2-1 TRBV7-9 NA TGTGCCAGCAAGCAGCGTTCCTACAATGAGCAGTTCTTC CASKQRSYNEQFF
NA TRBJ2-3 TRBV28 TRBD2 TGTGCCAGCAGGGGACTAGCGGGAGGAACAGATACGCAGTATTTT CASRGLAGGTDTQYF
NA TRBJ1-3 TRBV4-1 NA TGCGCCAGCGGCTCGGGGATCTCTGGAAACACCATATATTTT CASGSGISGNTIYF
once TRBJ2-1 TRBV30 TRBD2 TGTGCCGGGACTAGCGGGGCCTCTTATGAGCAGTTCTTC CAGTSGASYEQFF
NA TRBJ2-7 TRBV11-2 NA TGTGCCAGCAGCCTAGGGGGGGTCGAGCAGTACTTC CASSLGGVEQYF
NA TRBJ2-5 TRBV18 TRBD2 TGTGCCAGCTCACGTGGGGGAGGACTAGCGGGAGCACAGTACTTC CASSRGGGLAGAQYF
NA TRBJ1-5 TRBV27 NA TGTGCCAGCAGTTTATTTTGGGGCGGGGAGGGAAGTCAGCCCCAGCATTTT CASSLFWGGEGSQPQHF
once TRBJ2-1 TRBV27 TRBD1 TGTGCCAGCAGTTTATACCCGGGAGGGACAGGGGTATGGGGGTCCTACAATGAGCAGTTCTTC CASSLYPGGTGVWGSYNEQFF
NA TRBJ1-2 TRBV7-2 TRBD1 TGTGCCAGCAGCTTAGCCGGACAGGGGCGCTACACCTTC CASSLAGQGRYTF
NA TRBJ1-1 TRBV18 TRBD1 TGTGCCAGCTCACCCAGACAGGGTTCGAACACTGAAGCTTTCTTT CASSPRQGSNTEAFF
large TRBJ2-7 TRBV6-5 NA TGTGCCAGCAGTTACTCGACGGGTGAGGACGAGCAGTACTTC CASSYSTGEDEQYF
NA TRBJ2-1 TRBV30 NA TGTGCCTGGAGTGGCGGGGCGGGCCACCTTGGGGATGAGCAGTTCTTC CAWSGGAGHLGDEQFF
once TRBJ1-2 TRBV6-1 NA TGTGCCAGCACTACGCCCCGGGGGGCAGGCTATGGCTACACCTTC CASTTPRGAGYGYTF
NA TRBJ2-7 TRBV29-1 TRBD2 TGCAGCGTTGAAGAGGGGCTAGCGGGAGACGAGCAGTACTTC CSVEEGLAGDEQYF
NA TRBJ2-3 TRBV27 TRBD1 TGTGCCAGCAGTACAGGGGGACATACCACAGATACGCAGTATTTT CASSTGGHTTDTQYF
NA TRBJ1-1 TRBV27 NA TGTGCCAGCAGTGTAGCAGGGGCCGGCAACACTGAAGCTTTCTTT CASSVAGAGNTEAFF
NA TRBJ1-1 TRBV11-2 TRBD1 TGTGCCAGCAGCCTTTCTTCGAAAACCGGGACAGGGGACACTGAAGCTTTCTTT CASSLSSKTGTGDTEAFF
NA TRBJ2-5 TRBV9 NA TGTGCCAGCAGCGAAAGGAGGGAGAGGGAGACCCAGTACTTC CASSERRERETQYF
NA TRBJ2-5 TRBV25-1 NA TGTGCCAGCAGTGTCCGGGAGACCCAGTACTTC CASSVRETQYF
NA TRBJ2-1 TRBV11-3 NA TGTGCCAGCAGCCAGGGACTCTACAATGAGCAGTTCTTC CASSQGLYNEQFF
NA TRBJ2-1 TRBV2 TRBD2 TGTGCCAGCAGGGGACTAGCGGGGGGGAATGAGCAGTTCTTC CASRGLAGGNEQFF
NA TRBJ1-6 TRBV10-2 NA TGCGCCAGCAGTGAGTCAGCGACAGGCTCACCCCTCCACTTT CASSESATGSPLHF
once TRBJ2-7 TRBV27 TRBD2 TGTGCCAGCAGTTTCTCCTCGACTAGCAAGTATGCCTACGAGCAGTACTTC CASSFSSTSKYAYEQYF
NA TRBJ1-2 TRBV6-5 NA TGTGCCAGCAGTTATACCCAGGGGTACTATGGCTACACCTTC CASSYTQGYYGYTF
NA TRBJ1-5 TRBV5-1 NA TGCGCCAGCAGTCAGGGTTCCAATCAGCCCCAGCATTTT CASSQGSNQPQHF
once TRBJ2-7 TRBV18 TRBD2 TGTGCCAGCTCACCAGGACTAGCGGGAGGCGAGCAGTACTTC CASSPGLAGGEQYF
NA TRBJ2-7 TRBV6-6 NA TGTGCCAGCAGTCAGTCACAAAGTTTACACGAGCAGTACTTC CASSQSQSLHEQYF
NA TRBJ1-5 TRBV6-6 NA TGTGCCAGCAACCCACAGGGCCTAGGTAGCAATCAGCCCCAGCATTTT CASNPQGLGSNQPQHF
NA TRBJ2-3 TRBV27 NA TGTGCCAGCAGTTCTGGTAAGCAGGGCCCTAAAACAGATACGCAGTATTTT CASSSGKQGPKTDTQYF
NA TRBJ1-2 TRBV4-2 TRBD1 TGTGCCAGCAGCCGCGGACAGGCGACTGGCTACACCTTC CASSRGQATGYTF
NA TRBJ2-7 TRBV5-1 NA TGCGCCAGCAGCTTGGAAGGGGACACGAGAGGCGAGCAGTACTTC CASSLEGDTRGEQYF
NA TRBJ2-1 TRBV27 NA TGTGCCAGCCAAGACAGGTACAATGAGCAGTTCTTC CASQDRYNEQFF
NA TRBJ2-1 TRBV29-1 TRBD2 TGCAGCGTTGCCTGGCTAGCGGGAGGAAGGTCCTACAATGAGCAGTTCTTC CSVAWLAGGRSYNEQFF
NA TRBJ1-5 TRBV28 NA TGTGCCAGCATAGGGACAAGCGGTTATAGCAATCAGCCCCAGCATTTT CASIGTSGYSNQPQHF
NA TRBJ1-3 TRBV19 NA TGTGCTTCCGGGAGGTTGGCCCCGGGCCGCACTGGAAACACCATATATTTT CASGRLAPGRTGNTIYF
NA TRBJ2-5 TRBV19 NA TGTGCCAGTACCAGGGGTCGCGGAGAGACCCAGTACTTC CASTRGRGETQYF
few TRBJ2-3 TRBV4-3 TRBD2 TGCGCCAGCAGCCCCGGTGTTAGCGGGAGTACAGATACGCAGTATTTT CASSPGVSGSTDTQYF
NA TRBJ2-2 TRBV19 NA TGTGCCAGTAGTATATGGGGGGATCCCGGGGAGCTGTTTTTT CASSIWGDPGELFF
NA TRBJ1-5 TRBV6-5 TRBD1 TGTGCCAGCAGTCGACAGGGTGGCGGCAATCAGCCCCAGCATTTT CASSRQGGGNQPQHF
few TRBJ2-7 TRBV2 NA TGTGCCAGCACCACATACGAGCAGTACTTC CASTTYEQYF
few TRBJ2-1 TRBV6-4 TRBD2 TGTGCCAGCAGTGAAGGGGCGGGGGGGATCAATGAGCAGTTCTTC CASSEGAGGINEQFF
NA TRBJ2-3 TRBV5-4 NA TGTGCCAGCAGCTTGATAGCAGATACGCAGTATTTT CASSLIADTQYF